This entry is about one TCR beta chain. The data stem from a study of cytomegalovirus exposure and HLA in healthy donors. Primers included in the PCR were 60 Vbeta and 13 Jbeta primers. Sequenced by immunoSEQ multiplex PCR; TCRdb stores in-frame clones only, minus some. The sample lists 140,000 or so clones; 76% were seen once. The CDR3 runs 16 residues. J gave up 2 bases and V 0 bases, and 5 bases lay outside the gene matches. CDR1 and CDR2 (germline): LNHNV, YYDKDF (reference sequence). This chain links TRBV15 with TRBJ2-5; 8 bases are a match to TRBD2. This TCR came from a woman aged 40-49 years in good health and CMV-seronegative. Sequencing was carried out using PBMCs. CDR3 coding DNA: TGTGCCACCAGCAGAGATCAAGCGGGGGAGCAAGAGACCCAGTACTTC. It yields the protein CATSRDQAGEQETQYF.